These T cell receptor beta chains were read from a single sample in a study of blood T cell repertoires in COVID-19. TCRdb's copy holds only in-frame clones and misses some; the assay was immunoSEQ multiplex PCR. The sample gives around 300,000 clones, 70% to 90% of which show up once; around 4.2% is in the top ten. The material sequenced was peripheral blood. The receptors originated from a woman between 50 and 59 years old with active or convalescent COVID-19. Both conserved end residues are part of each CDR3. D genes are given only for firm matches. Not every row has a clone size; where given, it reads once, few, many or a size class.

TRBJ1-1 | TRBV18 | once | TRBD1 | TGTGCCAGCTCACAGGGACAGGGGAACACTGAAGCTTTCTTT | CASSQGQGNTEAFF
TRBJ2-5 | TRBV9 | . | TRBD2 | TGTGCCAGCAGCGTCCCTGCTAGCGGGAGGGAACAAGAGACCCAGTACTTC | CASSVPASGREQETQYF
TRBJ2-3 | TRBV3-1/TRBV3-2 | . | TRBD2 | TGTGCCAGCAGCCAAGAGGGACTAGCGGGAAGAGATACGCAGTATTTT | CASSQEGLAGRDTQYF
TRBJ2-3 | TRBV4-2 | . | TRBD2 | TGTGCCAGCAGGCTAGACGGCCGACTAGCGGGTTCAGATACGCAGTATTTT | CASRLDGRLAGSDTQYF
TRBJ2-1 | TRBV5-1 | . | TRBD2 | TGCGCCAGCAGCTTTTTCGGGGGGACCCACAATGAGCAGTTCTTC | CASSFFGGTHNEQFF
TRBJ2-1 | TRBV18 | . | . | TGTGCCAGCTCACCACCCCTTAGGACTCTGAATCACAATGAGCAGTTCTTC | CASSPPLRTLNHNEQFF
TRBJ2-3 | TRBV24-1 | once | TRBD2 | TGTGCCACCAGTGATCCTAGCGGGAGTAGAGCAGATACGCAGTATTTT | CATSDPSGSRADTQYF
TRBJ1-4 | TRBV7-9 | . | . | TGTGCCAGCAGCTTCGAAGGGGCCGCAACTAATGAAAAACTGTTTTTT | CASSFEGAATNEKLFF
TRBJ2-1 | TRBV18 | . | TRBD2 | TGTGCCAGCCGTACAAAGCGGGAGTTTCATGAGCAGTTCTTC | CASRTKREFHEQFF
TRBJ2-7 | TRBV9 | . | TRBD2 | TGTGCCAGCAGCGCTGCCGACGGACTAGCGGGAGTTGCCGAGCAGTACTTC | CASSAADGLAGVAEQYF
TRBJ1-4 | TRBV10-3 | . | TRBD1 | TGTGCCATCAGCGAAACAGGGGATGGGAATGAAAAACTGTTTTTT | CAISETGDGNEKLFF
TRBJ1-1 | TRBV4-2 | . | TRBD1 | TGTGCCAGCAGCCCCGGGACAGGGCGCCCTGAAGCTTTCTTT | CASSPGTGRPEAFF
TRBJ2-1 | TRBV4-2 | . | TRBD2 | TGTGCCAGCAGCCAAGAACTCAGCGGGAGTCCTAATGAGCAGTTCTTC | CASSQELSGSPNEQFF
TRBJ2-5 | TRBV12-3/TRBV12-4 | once | . | TGTGCCAGCAGTTTTGGAAAAGGGGCCCAGTACTTC | CASSFGKGAQYF
TRBJ1-1 | TRBV4-1 | . | TRBD1 | TGCGCCAGCAGCCATATTGGACAGGCGAACACTGAAGCTTTCTTT | CASSHIGQANTEAFF
TRBJ2-3 | TRBV2 | . | TRBD2 | TGTGCCAGCAGAGGGACTAGCAGTTTCTCAGATACGCAGTATTTT | CASRGTSSFSDTQYF
TRBJ2-3 | TRBV27 | once | TRBD1 | TGTGCCAGCAGTTACTCAGGGACAGGGCCAGCCCCTAGCACAGATACGCAGTATTTT | CASSYSGTGPAPSTDTQYF
TRBJ2-7 | TRBV5-6 | . | . | TGTGCCAGCAGCCCCGACCGCGGTATTGCATACGAGCAGTACTTC | CASSPDRGIAYEQYF
TRBJ2-5 | TRBV5-1 | . | TRBD2 | TGCGCCAGCAGCTCGAGCGGGGTCCAAGAGACCCAGTACTTC | CASSSSGVQETQYF
TRBJ1-2 | TRBV20-1 | few | . | TGCAGTGCTAGTCCGCTTCCGGGTGGCTACACCTTC | CSASPLPGGYTF
TRBJ2-1 | TRBV19 | once | TRBD2 | TGTGCCAGTAGTATAGATCTAGCGGGAGTAACCTACAATGAGCAGTTCTTC | CASSIDLAGVTYNEQFF
TRBJ2-5 | TRBV7-8 | once | TRBD1 | TGTGCCAGCAGCATAGAGACAGGGGGCGTGCAGACCCAGTACTTC | CASSIETGGVQTQYF
TRBJ2-3 | TRBV5-4 | many | TRBD2 | TGTGCCAGCAGCTTGCCCACTAGCGGGAGTACAGATACGCAGTATTTT | CASSLPTSGSTDTQYF
TRBJ2-1 | TRBV5-1 | . | TRBD2 | TGCGCCAGCAGTTTAGACGGACTAGCGGCCTACTTCTTC | CASSLDGLAAYFF
TRBJ1-2 | TRBV7-8 | . | . | TGTGCCAGCAGCTTAGCCCGGGTTACTAACTATGGCTACACCTTC | CASSLARVTNYGYTF
TRBJ1-6 | TRBV19 | . | . | TGTGCCAGTAGTTTTGGGCGCGATGGGAATTCACCCCTCCACTTT | CASSFGRDGNSPLHF
TRBJ1-2 | TRBV6-5 | . | TRBD1 | TGTGCCAGCAGTTTATATTCGACAGGGGGCTATGGCTACACCTTC | CASSLYSTGGYGYTF
TRBJ2-7 | TRBV10-2 | . | TRBD2 | TGCGCCAGCAGTGAGTTAAGCGGGAAAGCCTACGAGCAGTACTTC | CASSELSGKAYEQYF